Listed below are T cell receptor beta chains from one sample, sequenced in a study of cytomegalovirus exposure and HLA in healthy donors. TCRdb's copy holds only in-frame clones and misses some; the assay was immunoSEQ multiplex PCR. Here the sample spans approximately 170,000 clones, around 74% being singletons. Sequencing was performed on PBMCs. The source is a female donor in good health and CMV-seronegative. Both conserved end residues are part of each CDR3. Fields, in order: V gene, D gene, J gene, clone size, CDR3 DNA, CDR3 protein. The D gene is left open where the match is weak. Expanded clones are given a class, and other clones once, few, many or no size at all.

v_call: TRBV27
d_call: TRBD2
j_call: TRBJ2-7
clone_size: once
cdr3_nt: TGTGCCAGCTGCACCAGAGCCCTAGCGGTGGGGGAGCAGTACTTC
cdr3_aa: CASCTRALAVGEQYF

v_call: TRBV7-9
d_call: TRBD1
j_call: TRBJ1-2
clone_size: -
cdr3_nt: TGTGCCAGCAGCTCCGTCGGAGGGGGCTCTGGCTACACCTTC
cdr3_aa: CASSSVGGGSGYTF

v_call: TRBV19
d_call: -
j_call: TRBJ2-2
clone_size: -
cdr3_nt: TGTGCCAGTAGGCGTGGTTGGACAGACCCCTCCGGGGAGCTGTTTTTT
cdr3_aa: CASRRGWTDPSGELFF

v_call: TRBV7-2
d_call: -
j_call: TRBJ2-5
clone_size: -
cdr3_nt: TGTGCCAGCAGCACGTACACCGGGGAGACCCAGTACTTC
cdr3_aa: CASSTYTGETQYF

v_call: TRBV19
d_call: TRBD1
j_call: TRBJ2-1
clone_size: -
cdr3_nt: TGTGCCAGTAGTATGGTTAGGGGGGACAGGGCGGACAATGAGCAGTTCTTC
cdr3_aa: CASSMVRGDRADNEQFF

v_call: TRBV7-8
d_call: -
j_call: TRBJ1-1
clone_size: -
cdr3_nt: TGTGCCAGCAGCTTAGTCACAGGGAACACTGAAGCTTTCTTT
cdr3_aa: CASSLVTGNTEAFF

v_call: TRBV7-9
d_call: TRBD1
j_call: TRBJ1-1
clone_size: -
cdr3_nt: TGTTCCAGCAGCTTTACAGGGGGCGCGAACACTGAAGCTTTCTTT
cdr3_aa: CSSSFTGGANTEAFF

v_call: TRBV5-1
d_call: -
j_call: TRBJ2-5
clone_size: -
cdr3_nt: TGCGCCAGCAGCTTGAAGGCAGGGAAAGAGACCCAGTACTTC
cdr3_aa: CASSLKAGKETQYF

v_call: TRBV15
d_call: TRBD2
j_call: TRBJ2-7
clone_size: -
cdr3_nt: TGTGCCACCAGCAGAGACCCGGGAGGGAACGAGCAGTACTTC
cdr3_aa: CATSRDPGGNEQYF

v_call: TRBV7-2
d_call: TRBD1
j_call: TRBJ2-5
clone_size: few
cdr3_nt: TGTGCCAGCAGCTCGACAGGGGGGGACGAGACCCAGTACTTC
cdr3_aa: CASSSTGGDETQYF

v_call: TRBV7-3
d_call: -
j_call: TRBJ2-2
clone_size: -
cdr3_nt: TGTGCCAGCAGCCCCTTTGGGGGGGGACAGGTTAACACCGGGGAGCTGTTTTTT
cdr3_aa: CASSPFGGGQVNTGELFF

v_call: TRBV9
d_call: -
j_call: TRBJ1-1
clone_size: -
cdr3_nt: TGTGCCAGCAGCGTAGATCCGGGTTTGAACACTGAAGCTTTCTTT
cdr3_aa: CASSVDPGLNTEAFF

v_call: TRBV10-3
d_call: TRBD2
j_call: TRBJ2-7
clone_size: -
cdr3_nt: TGTGCCATCAGTGACTCTAGCGGGACATACTACGAGCAGTACTTC
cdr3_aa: CAISDSSGTYYEQYF

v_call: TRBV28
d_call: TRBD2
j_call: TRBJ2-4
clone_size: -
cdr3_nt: TGTGCCAGCAGCCTAGGACTAGCGGGAGGGCTAAGGGGTCTAGCCAAAAACATTCAGTACTTC
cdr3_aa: CASSLGLAGGLRGLAKNIQYF

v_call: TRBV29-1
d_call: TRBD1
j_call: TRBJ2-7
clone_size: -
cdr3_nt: TGCAGCGTTGAGACAGGGGGGGACTACGAGCAGTACTTC
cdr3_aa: CSVETGGDYEQYF

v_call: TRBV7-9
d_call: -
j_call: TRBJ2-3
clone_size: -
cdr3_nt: TGTGCCAGCAGCTTGTTCTCCCTAGCTGGCACAGATACGCAGTATTTT
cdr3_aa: CASSLFSLAGTDTQYF

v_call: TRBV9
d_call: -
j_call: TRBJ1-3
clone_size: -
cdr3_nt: TGTGCCAGCAGCGTCCGAGGTACTGGAAACACCATATATTTT
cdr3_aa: CASSVRGTGNTIYF

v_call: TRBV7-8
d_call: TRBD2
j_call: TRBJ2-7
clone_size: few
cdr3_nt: TGTGCCAGCAGCTTTGGCCTAGCGGGGATCGAGCAGTACTTC
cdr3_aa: CASSFGLAGIEQYF

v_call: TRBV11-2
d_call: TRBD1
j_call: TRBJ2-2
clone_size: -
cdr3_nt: TGTGCCAGCAGCTTTGGACAGGGGGCCGGGGAGCTGTTTTTT
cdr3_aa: CASSFGQGAGELFF

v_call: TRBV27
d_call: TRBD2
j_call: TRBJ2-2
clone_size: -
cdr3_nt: TGTGCCAGCAGTTTAGGACTAGCGGGAGGCACCGGGGAGCTGTTTTTT
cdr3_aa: CASSLGLAGGTGELFF

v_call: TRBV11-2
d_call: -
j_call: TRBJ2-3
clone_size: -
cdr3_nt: TGTGCCAGCAGCTTAGGAGCGCGGGATACGCAGTATTTT
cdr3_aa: CASSLGARDTQYF

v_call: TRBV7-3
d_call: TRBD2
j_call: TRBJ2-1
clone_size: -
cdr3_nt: TGTGCCAGCAGCTACTCCGGGACTAGGGCCTACAATGAGCAGTTCTTC
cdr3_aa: CASSYSGTRAYNEQFF

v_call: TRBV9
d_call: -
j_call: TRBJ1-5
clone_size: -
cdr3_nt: TGTGCCAGCAGCGTAGGGGGAGGGGGGAATCAGCCCCAGCATTTT
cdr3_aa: CASSVGGGGNQPQHF

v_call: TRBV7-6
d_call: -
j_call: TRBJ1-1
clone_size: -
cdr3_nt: TGTGCCAGCAGTTCAACAGGGTCCACTGAAGCTTTCTTT
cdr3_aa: CASSSTGSTEAFF

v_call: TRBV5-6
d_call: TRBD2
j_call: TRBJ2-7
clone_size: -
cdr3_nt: TGTGCCAGCAGTATAGGGGCTAGCGGGTTGTACGAGCAGTACTTC
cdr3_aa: CASSIGASGLYEQYF